The source of this T cell receptor beta chain is a study of brain T cells in children with intractable seizures. Clones were sequenced by immunoSEQ multiplex PCR, and TCRdb holds only the in-frame ones, with some missing. The table lists tens of thousands of clones, about 92% of them singletons. The CDR3 sequence is 13 residues long. V gave up 0 bases and J gave up 9 bases, with 9 bases separating them. General study results and limits: Patients' HCMV serostatus was unknown; virus specificity rests on CDR3 similarity alone.

Concerning this clone: The target antigen is unknown.

Surgery cases with the highest brain T cell transcript signatures were chosen for sequencing. Before surgery, patients took at least one anti-epileptic drug. This chain joins TRBV12-3 or TRBV12-4 and TRBJ1-5, with a weak D call TRBD1 (6 bases). The input for sequencing was peripheral blood, taken at surgery. The source is a boy in the first two years of life with tuberous sclerosis and intractable seizures. CDR3 nucleotides: TGTGCCAGCAGTTTAGCGTCCAGGGGGCCCCAGCATTTT. Translated, it gives CASSLASRGPQHF.